Reported below is one TCR beta chain. Its target antigen remains unknown. There are no base qualities to consult, and no much larger clone falls within one base. The sample originates from a study of early T cells in non-severe SARS-CoV-2 infection listed by TCRdb under 2021. Concerning the study at large: Because TCR sequencing relied on bulk RNA taken from unsorted whole blood, pairing of alpha and beta chains was not possible. Findings and caveats that apply to the study as a whole: VDJdb matching was skewed toward anti-spike CD8 responses and likely underestimated virus-specific expansions, missing private and CD4 specificities.

A case-control design nested within a healthcare worker cohort in London, UK, was used, with weekly nasopharyngeal swab PCR tests and blood sampling performed. Healthcare workers were enrolled in the week of the UK lockdown, from 23 to 31 March 2020, and were followed every week for up to roughly 16 weeks. Receptors were amplified or captured by 5' RACE. Sequencing used a NextSeq 500. The TCR library protocol attached unique molecular identifiers to individual cDNA molecules to correct for sequencing error and PCR bias. Sequencing covered both TCR alpha and beta chains, and within each sample the abundances of alpha and beta sequences were tightly co-correlated. As for the original processing: V gene, J gene and CDR3 annotation of TCR sequences was performed with Decombinator V4. Expanded TCRs were defined as changing significantly between any two time points under a Poisson model with p below 0.0001. TCR abundances were normalised to the total number of TCRs sequenced per sample and expressed as counts per million. MAIT TCRs were defined by TRAV1-2 paired with TRAJ12, TRAJ20 or TRAJ33, and iNKT TCRs by TRAV10 paired with TRAJ18. A search of VDJdb, accessed on 1 November 2021, was run for TCRs annotated to CMV, EBV and SARS-CoV-2, with TCRs annotated for multiple antigens excluded. TCRdb's own reprocessing of the public reads used fastp at Q25 and MiXCR and kept productive beta chains. When rows share a CDR3 protein, they turn into one entry using the most common DNA and genes. What appears here as the V and J calls and clone size reflects TCRdb's work, not the paper's. Within this sample are about 69,000 distinct CDR3 sequences, with approximately 14% of them counted one time only. 11% to 15% of the sample lies in the top ten.

The CDR3, cysteine through phenylalanine, is 12 amino acids long. Of the read, only the CDR3 DNA is kept; its 36 bases are in frame from base 1. The germline ends are 15 bases apart after V is trimmed by 6 bases and J by 10 bases. CDR1 and CDR2 are drawn from the germline V gene: MDHEN, SYDVKM. Specimen: whole blood. This receptor chain uses TRBV28 and TRBJ1-1, with no D gene named confidently. The sequence came from an adult who was a healthcare worker with PCR-confirmed SARS-CoV-2 infection or an uninfected control (not recorded which). The nucleotides are TGTGCCAGCAGAAGCGGGTTGGGAGCAGCTTTCTTT. The encoded protein is CASRSGLGAAFF.